This note documents a single T cell receptor beta chain sequence. What it binds is not known. Generated by immunoSEQ multiplex PCR, the TCRdb table keeps only in-frame clones and is missing some. The sample has approximately 45,000 clones; around 81% are singletons. The sample originates from a study of T cells in localized non-small cell lung cancer. Study results and caveats: There was an association of higher blood T cell density with longer overall survival. Turning up in adjacent lung were a median approximately 60 of the top 100 tumor clones.

The V and J ends lost 3 bases and 6 bases respectively, with 6 bases between them. CDR1 is WNHNN and CDR2 is SYGVQD in the germline V gene (reference sequence). The CDR3 extends over 12 amino acids. This specimen was peripheral blood mononuclear cells, taken before any cancer treatment. This chain joins TRBV10-1 and TRBJ2-1, with a possible D match to TRBD1 (6 bases). This receptor was identified in a man aged 40 to 69 with stage III lung adenocarcinoma. CDR3 sequence (DNA): TGCGCCAGCAGTGACAGGGGCAATGAGCAGTTCTTC. Translation: CASSDRGNEQFF.